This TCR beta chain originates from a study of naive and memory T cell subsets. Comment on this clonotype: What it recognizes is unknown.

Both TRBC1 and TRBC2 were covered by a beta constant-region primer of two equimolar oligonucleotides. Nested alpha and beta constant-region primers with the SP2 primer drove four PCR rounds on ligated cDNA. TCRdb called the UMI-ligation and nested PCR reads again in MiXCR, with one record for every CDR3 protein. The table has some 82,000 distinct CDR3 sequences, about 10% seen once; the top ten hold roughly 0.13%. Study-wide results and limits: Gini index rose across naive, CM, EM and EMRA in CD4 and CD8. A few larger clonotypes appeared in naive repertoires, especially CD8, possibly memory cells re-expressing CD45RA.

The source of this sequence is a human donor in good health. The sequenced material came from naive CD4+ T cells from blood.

The CDR3 bases are TGTGCCAGCAGCAAAGTGCGCAGGGTAACTGAAGCTTTCTTT. Encoded protein: CASSKVRRVTEAFF. V is TRBV21-1 and J is TRBJ1-1; TRBD1 is taken as the D call from the table, unchecked against the DNA. TRBV21-1 is annotated as a pseudogene. There are 14 residues in the CDR3.